A selection of T cell receptor beta chains follows, all from one sample in a study of neoadjuvant nivolumab and ipilimumab in lung cancer. Method: immunoSEQ multiplex PCR; TCRdb's copy keeps in-frame clones and lacks some. The data contain about 28,000 clones, about 83% of them seen just once; the ten biggest clones take up roughly 5%. The input for sequencing was tumor tissue, taken after neoadjuvant nivolumab, alone or with ipilimumab, at or shortly before surgery. Receptors were obtained from an adult with non-small cell lung cancer. The conserved cysteine and the conserved F or W are not part of the CDR3 here.

>14|TRBV10-3|TRBJ2-7
AISESSLAGVGEQY
>11|TRBV7-9|TRBJ1-5
ACSKGSNQPQH
>8|TRBV7-2|TRBJ1-2
ATGEDGYT
>11|TRBV6-5|TRBJ1-2
ASGSGTDYGYT
>11|TRBV7-9|TRBJ1-1
ASSPQDNTEAF
>14|TRBV9|TRBJ2-5
ASSVAITRGKETQY
>16|TRBV5-6|TRBJ1-1
ASSFFGGTPGGNTEAF
>10|TRBV30|TRBJ2-5
AWAKRGETQY
>15|TRBV25-1|TRBJ2-3
ASSEYSSGASTDTQY
>9|TRBV20-1|TRBJ2-7
SASEIYEQY
>11|TRBV6-5|TRBJ1-2
ASRGDRGHGYT
>14|TRBV29-1|TRBJ1-1
SVATRLRGFDTEAF
>15|TRBV25-1|TRBJ2-6
ASSDGPKNSGANVLT
>13|TRBV6-1|TRBJ2-1
ASSEASGGGYEQF
>14|TRBV6-5|TRBJ1-6
ASSHSDRPFNSPLH
>12|TRBV10-3|TRBJ2-2
AISELERAGELF
>13|TRBV9|TRBJ2-1
ASSEGLAGGDEQF
>14|TRBV6-5|TRBJ2-3
ASSLVGQGAGDTQY
>11|TRBV11-3|TRBJ1-2
ARTGRENYGYT
>12|TRBV30|TRBJ2-7
AWSVGGRSREQY
>12|TRBV7-2|TRBJ2-3
ASSLLAGTDTQY
>9|TRBV29-1|TRBJ2-1
SVASYNEQF
>12|TRBV7-2|TRBJ2-1
ASSLKASYNEQF
>12|TRBV7-9|TRBJ1-1
ASRRDRQYTEAF
>11|TRBV5-4|TRBJ2-5
ASSLAPGETQY
>12|TRBV6-5|TRBJ1-3
ASSYSAAGNTIY
>12|TRBV7-6|TRBJ2-1
ASSSWTSGEEQF
>11|TRBV18|TRBJ2-5
ASSPKPQETQY
>10|TRBV7-2|TRBJ2-1
ASSPRDSEQF
>13|TRBV10-3|TRBJ2-1
AISDPGNSYNEQF
>9|TRBV7-9|TRBJ2-1
ASSFHDEQF
>13|TRBV5-4|TRBJ2-2
ASSLGNSNTGELF
>13|TRBV14|TRBJ2-1
ASSPFSGGYNEQF
>8|TRBV20-1|TRBJ2-1
SAWREEQF
>14|TRBV7-6|TRBJ2-5
ASSWVGQPLQETQY
>12|TRBV2|TRBJ1-4
ASNWGSANEKLF
>12|TRBV7-9|TRBJ1-3
ASSLDREGNTIY